These 16 T cell receptor beta chains came from one sample sequenced in a study of blood T cells in healthy people across ages. The use of a sample-barcoded 5' primer and a J-beta primer mix characterized a second PCR of roughly 6 to 11 cycles. From the 5' RACE reads, TCRdb called clonotypes with MiXCR, one entry per CDR3 protein. The sample consists of roughly 1.9 million distinct CDR3 sequences, approximately 40% of them appearing once. Sequenced input: blood. The receptors were sampled from a human donor in good health.

The chain couples TRBV14 to TRBJ1-4; no clear D gene. CDR1 and CDR2 from the germline V gene are SGHDN and FVKESK. CDR3 length: 16 amino acids. V was cut by 5 bases and J by 0 bases, with 13 bases left in between. The CDR3 reads CASSIHWGSTNEKLFF. The CDR3 nucleotides read TGTGCCAGCAGCATCCACTGGGGATCAACTAATGAAAAACTGTTTTTT.

V usage is TRBV3-1 and J usage is TRBJ2-4, with a tentative D call TRBD1 (5 bases). Trimming took 4 bases from V and 13 from J, leaving 14 bases between them. CDR1 and CDR2 (germline): LGHDT, YNNKEL (reference sequence). The CDR3 is made up of 12 amino acids. The DNA of the CDR3 is TGTGCCAGCAGCCCAGGGCGTCAGGAGCAGTACTTC. Translated, it gives CASSPGRQEQYF.

This chain uses TRBV24-1 with TRBJ2-5; D is unresolved. The CDR3 length is 15 residues. Trimming took 0 bases from V and 2 from J, leaving 9 bases between them. Germline V gives CDR1 KGHDR, CDR2 SFDVKD. The CDR3 loop reads CATSDLYSPQETQYF. In nucleotides, the CDR3 is TGTGCCACCAGTGATTTGTACAGCCCTCAAGAGACCCAGTACTTC.

The chain is built from TRBV5-1 and TRBJ1-1; D not certain. Germline CDR1 is SGHRS and CDR2 is YFSETQ. CDR3 length: 14 residues. Between the trimmed V and J ends, which lost 7 bases and 1 base, there was a span of 14 bases. CDR3 DNA: TGCGCCAGCTCCCCCGCGGCCGGGAACACTGAAGCTTTCTTT. Translation gives CASSPAAGNTEAFF. The whole variable domain, filled in from reference TRBV5-1 and TRBJ1-1, reads KAGVTQTPRYLIKTRGQQVTLSCSPISGHRSVSWYQQTPGQGLQFLFEYFSETQRNKGNFPGRFSGRQFSNSRSEMNVSTLELGDSALYLCASSPAAGNTEAFFGQGTRLTVV.

The chain links TRBV7-8 to TRBJ1-5; the match to TRBD1 covers 7 bases. CDR1 and CDR2 (germline): SGHVS, FQNEAQ. The V and J ends lost 5 bases and 5 bases, in that order; junction bases with no gene match: 6. This CDR3 is 14 amino acids long. The CDR3 reads CASSIQGNDQPQHF. DNA for the CDR3: TGTGCCAGCAGCATACAGGGGAACGATCAGCCCCAGCATTTT.

This clonotype occurred once. The chain joins TRBV4-1 to TRBJ1-2; TRBD1 matches 7 bases. Germline trimming cut 1 base from V and 8 bases from J; bases unmatched to any gene: 10. Germline V gene sequence: CDR1 MGHRA, CDR2 YSYEKL. CDR3 size: 15 residues. Here the CDR3 DNA reads TGCGCCAGCAGCCAAGGAGGGGGCCCCGTACTCGGCTACACCTTC. As protein: CASSQGGGPVLGYTF.

The rearrangement joins TRBV6-2 or TRBV6-3 to TRBJ2-2; 10 bases fit TRBD1. This CDR3 contains 20 residues. Germline V gene lookup returns CDR1 MNHEY and CDR2 SVGEGT. Germline trimming cut 0 bases from V and 4 bases from J; bases unmatched to any gene: 14. The chain's CDR3 is CASSYSPVIGTGVITGELFF. The DNA of the CDR3 is TGTGCCAGCAGTTACTCTCCGGTTATAGGGACAGGGGTGATCACCGGGGAGCTGTTTTTT.

This clonotype was counted a few times. The chain is built from TRBV6-2 or TRBV6-3 and TRBJ1-5; D is uncertain. The germline V gene encodes CDR1 MNHEY and CDR2 SVGEGT. With 2 bases removed from V and 3 bases from J, the gap between germline ends came to 8 bases. There are 14 residues in the CDR3. CDR3 DNA sequence: TGTGCCAGCAGTTACCGAGGAAACAATCAGCCCCAGCATTTT. This gives the protein CASSYRGNNQPQHF.

The chain carries TRBV28 and TRBJ2-7; D might be TRBD1 (6 bases). The CDR3 extends over 16 amino acids. The V end was cut by 4 bases, the J end by 1 base, with 17 bases between. Per the germline V gene, CDR1 is MDHEN and CDR2 is SYDVKM. The CDR3 sequence is CASSSPAQGLSYEQYF. DNA for the CDR3: TGTGCCAGCAGTTCACCAGCGCAGGGGTTATCCTACGAGCAGTACTTC.

This clonotype has only one observation. The V call is TRBV29-1, the J call TRBJ2-1; tentatively, D is TRBD2 (7 bases). Trimming took off 4 bases at V and 6 bases at J, with 16 bases between the two ends. CDR1 is SQVTM and CDR2 is ANQGSEA in the germline V gene. This CDR3 has 14 residues. CDR3: CSVVGGGLGNEQFF. CDR3 nucleotides: TGCAGCGTTGTGGGGGGGGGCCTTGGCAATGAGCAGTTCTTC.

This clonotype was picked up a small number of times. V usage is TRBV4-3 and J usage is TRBJ1-2, with D unresolved. V lost 0 bases, J lost 4 bases, and 15 bases lay in between. From germline, CDR1 is LGHNA and CDR2 YSLEER. This CDR3 region has 16 residues. Here the CDR3 reads CASSQDFNRLFYGYTF. DNA of the CDR3: TGCGCCAGCAGCCAAGATTTCAATCGATTATTCTATGGCTACACCTTC.

The V gene is TRBV24-1, the J gene TRBJ2-4; weak D call: TRBD2 (6 bases). The CDR3 extends over 15 amino acids. Germline CDR1 is KGHDR and CDR2 is SFDVKD. The germline V and J ends were trimmed by 3 bases and 2 bases, with 10 bases remaining between them. CDR3 sequence reads: CATSDGGFSKNIQYF. CDR3 coding DNA: TGTGCCACCAGTGATGGGGGGTTTTCCAAAAACATTCAGTACTTC.

This clonotype has a handful of counts. The V gene is TRBV12-3 or TRBV12-4, the J gene TRBJ1-1, with TRBD1 as a possible D gene (5 bases). V was clipped by 7 bases and J by 3 bases, with 12 bases between them. There are 13 residues in the CDR3. DNA for the CDR3: TGTGCCAGCACCACAGAGACAGACACTGAAGCTTTCTTT. Encoded protein: CASTTETDTEAFF.

The chain couples TRBV29-1 to TRBJ2-3; perhaps D is TRBD1 or TRBD2 (5 bases each). V lost 3 bases and J 8 bases, leaving 18 bases between the germline ends. CDR3 length equals 14 residues. In germline, CDR1 is SQVTM, CDR2 ANQGSEA. The CDR3 nucleotides are TGCAGCGTTGATCTGGGGGTAGTTCCAGGTACGCAGTATTTT. It yields the protein CSVDLGVVPGTQYF.

Note on this clonotype: At one boundary the junction diverges from the germline segment, which might be a read error. V is TRBV10-3 and J is TRBJ1-1; D is uncertain. Looked up from germline, CDR1 is ENHRY and CDR2 is SYGVKD. This CDR3 contains 13 residues. CDR3 bases: TGTGCCATCAGTCCCGGAGGGCGCACTGAGGCTTTCTTT. Encoded protein: CAISPGGRTEAFF.

Worth noting for this clonotype: Germline is not matched at one junction end, which may reflect a read error. The V gene is TRBV7-2, the J gene TRBJ1-2; D uncertain. Germline CDR1 reads SGHTA; CDR2 reads FQGNSA. CDR3 length equals 11 residues. This CDR3 is CASSVGGGCTF. Written as DNA, the CDR3 is TGTGCCAGCAGCGTAGGTGGTGGCTGCACCTTC.